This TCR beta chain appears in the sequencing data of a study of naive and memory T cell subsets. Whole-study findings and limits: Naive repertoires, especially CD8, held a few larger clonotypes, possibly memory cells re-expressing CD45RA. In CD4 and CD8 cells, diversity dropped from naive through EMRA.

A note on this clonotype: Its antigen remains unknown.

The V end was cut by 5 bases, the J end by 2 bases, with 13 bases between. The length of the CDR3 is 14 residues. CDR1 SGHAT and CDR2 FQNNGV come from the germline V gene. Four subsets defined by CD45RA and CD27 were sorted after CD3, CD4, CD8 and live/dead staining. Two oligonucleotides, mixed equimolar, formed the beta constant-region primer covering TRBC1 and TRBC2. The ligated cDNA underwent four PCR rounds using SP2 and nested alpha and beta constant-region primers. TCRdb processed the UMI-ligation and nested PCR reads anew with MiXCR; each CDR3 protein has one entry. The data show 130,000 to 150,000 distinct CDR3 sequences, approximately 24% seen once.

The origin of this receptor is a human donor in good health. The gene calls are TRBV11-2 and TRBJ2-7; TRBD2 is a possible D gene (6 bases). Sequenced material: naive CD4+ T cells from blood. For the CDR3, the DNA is TGTGCCAGCAGCGAGGCGGGGCCTGCCTACGAGCAGTACTTC. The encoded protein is CASSEAGPAYEQYF.